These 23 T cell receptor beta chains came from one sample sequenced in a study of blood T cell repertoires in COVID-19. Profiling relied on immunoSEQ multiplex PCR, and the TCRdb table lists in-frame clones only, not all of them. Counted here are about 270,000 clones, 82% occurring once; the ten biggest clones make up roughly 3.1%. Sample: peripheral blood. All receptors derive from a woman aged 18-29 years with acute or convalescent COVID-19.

CDR3 nucleotide sequence: TGTGCCAGCAGCCGAGGGGGAATCGGCAATCAGCCCCAGCATTTT. Amino acids: CASSRGGIGNQPQHF. V is TRBV6-5 and J is TRBJ1-5; TRBD1 might be the D (6 bases). V was trimmed by 6 bases and J by 2 bases, leaving 14 bases between them. The CDR3 is 15 amino acids. Germline V gene sequence: CDR1 MNHEY, CDR2 SVGAGI.

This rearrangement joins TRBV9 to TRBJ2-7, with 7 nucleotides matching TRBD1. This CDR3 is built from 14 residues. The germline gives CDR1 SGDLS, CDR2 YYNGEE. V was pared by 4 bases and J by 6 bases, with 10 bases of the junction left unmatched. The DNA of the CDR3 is TGTGCCAGCAGCCCTCTAGGACAGGTCAGCGAGCAGTACTTC. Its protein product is CASSPLGQVSEQYF.

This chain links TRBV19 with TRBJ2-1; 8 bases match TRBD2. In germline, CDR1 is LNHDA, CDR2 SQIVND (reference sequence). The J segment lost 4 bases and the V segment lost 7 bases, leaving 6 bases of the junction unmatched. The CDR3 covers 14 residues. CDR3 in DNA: TGTGCCAGTAATCGCGCGGGGGGATACAATGAGCAGTTCTTC. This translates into CASNRAGGYNEQFF.

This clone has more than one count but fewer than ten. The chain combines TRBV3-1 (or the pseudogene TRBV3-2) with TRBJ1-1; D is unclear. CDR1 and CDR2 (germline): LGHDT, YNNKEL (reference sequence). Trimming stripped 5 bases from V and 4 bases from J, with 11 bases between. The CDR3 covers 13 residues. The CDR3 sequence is CASSNRGFTEAFF. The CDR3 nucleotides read TGTGCCAGCAGCAACCGGGGATTCACTGAAGCTTTCTTT.

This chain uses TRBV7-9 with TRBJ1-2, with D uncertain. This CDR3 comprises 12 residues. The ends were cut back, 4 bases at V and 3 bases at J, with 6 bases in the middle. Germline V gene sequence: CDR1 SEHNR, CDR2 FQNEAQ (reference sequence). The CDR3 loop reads CASSSDYYGYTF. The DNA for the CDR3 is TGTGCCAGCAGCTCGGACTACTATGGCTACACCTTC.

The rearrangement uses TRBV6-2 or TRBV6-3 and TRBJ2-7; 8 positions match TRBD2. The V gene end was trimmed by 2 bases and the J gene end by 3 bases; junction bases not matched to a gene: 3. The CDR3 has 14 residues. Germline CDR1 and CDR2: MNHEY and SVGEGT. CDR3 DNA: TGTGCCAGCAGTTACGGGACTAGATTCTACGAGCAGTACTTC. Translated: CASSYGTRFYEQYF.

The chain's CDR3 is CASSHLGLTYNTEAFF. The CDR3 DNA reads as TGCGCCAGCAGCCACTTGGGACTTACATACAACACTGAAGCTTTCTTT. V gene TRBV4-1 combines with J gene TRBJ1-1, with D possibly being TRBD1 (5 bases). The germline V gene has CDR1 MGHRA and CDR2 YSYEKL. The CDR3 loop spans 16 amino acids. Trimming left V 3 bases short and J 2 bases short, with 16 bases between.

The CDR3 reads CASSQDLVSQVGNTIYF. CDR3 DNA sequence: TGCGCCAGCAGCCAAGATCTTGTGAGCCAAGTTGGAAACACCATATATTTT. This chain links TRBV4-3 with TRBJ1-3; D is undetermined. Trimming took off 0 bases at V and 3 bases at J, with 15 bases between the two ends. This CDR3 is built from 17 residues. Germline loops: CDR1 LGHNA, CDR2 YSLEER.

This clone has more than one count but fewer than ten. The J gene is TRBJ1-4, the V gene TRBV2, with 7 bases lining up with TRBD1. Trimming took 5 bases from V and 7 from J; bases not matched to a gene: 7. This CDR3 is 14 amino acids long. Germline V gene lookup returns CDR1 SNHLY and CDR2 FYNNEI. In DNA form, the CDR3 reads TGTGCCAGCAGTCAACGGGGACAGCCTGAAAAACTGTTTTTT. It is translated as CASSQRGQPEKLFF.

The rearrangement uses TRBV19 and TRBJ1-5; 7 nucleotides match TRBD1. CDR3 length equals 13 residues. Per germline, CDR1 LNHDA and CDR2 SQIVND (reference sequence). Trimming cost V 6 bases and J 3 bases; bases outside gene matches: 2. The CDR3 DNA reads TGTGCCAGTAGGGGACAGCTCAATCAGCCCCAGCATTTT. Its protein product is CASRGQLNQPQHF.

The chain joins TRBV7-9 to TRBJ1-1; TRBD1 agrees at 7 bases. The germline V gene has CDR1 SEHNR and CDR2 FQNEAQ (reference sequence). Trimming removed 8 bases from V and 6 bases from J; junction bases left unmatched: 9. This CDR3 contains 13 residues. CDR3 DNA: TGTGCCAGCCGTGGACAGGAGGCCCCTGAAGCTTTCTTT. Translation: CASRGQEAPEAFF.

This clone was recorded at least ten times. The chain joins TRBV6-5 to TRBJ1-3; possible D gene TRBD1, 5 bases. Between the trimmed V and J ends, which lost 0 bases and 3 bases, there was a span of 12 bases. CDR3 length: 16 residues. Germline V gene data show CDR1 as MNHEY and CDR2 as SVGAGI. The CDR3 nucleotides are TGTGCCAGCAGTTACTCGATATCCAGGGTTGGAAACACCATATATTTT. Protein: CASSYSISRVGNTIYF.

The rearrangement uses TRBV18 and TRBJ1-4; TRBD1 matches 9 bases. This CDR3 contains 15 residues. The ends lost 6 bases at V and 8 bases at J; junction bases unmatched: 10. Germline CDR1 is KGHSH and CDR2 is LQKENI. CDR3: CASSLPRTGVEKLFF. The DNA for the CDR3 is TGTGCCAGCTCCCTTCCCCGGACAGGGGTCGAAAAACTGTTTTTT.

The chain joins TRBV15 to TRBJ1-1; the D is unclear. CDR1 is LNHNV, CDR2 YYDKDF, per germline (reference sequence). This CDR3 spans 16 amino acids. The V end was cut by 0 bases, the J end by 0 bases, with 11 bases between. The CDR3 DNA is TGTGCCACCAGCAGAGATGATCTGAGCATGAACACTGAAGCTTTCTTT. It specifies CATSRDDLSMNTEAFF.

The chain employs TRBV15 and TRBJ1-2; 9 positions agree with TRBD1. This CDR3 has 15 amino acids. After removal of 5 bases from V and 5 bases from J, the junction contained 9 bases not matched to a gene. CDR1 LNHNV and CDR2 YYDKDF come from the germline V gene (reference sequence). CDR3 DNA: TGTGCCACCAGCGGTATCCGGACAGGGGAGTATGGCTACACCTTC. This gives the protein CATSGIRTGEYGYTF.

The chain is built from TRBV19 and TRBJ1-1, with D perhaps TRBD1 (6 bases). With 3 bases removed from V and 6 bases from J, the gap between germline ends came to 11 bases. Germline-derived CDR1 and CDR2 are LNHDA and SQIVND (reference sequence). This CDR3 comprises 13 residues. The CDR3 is CASSIQGFAEAFF. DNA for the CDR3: TGTGCCAGTAGTATCCAGGGGTTTGCTGAAGCTTTCTTT.

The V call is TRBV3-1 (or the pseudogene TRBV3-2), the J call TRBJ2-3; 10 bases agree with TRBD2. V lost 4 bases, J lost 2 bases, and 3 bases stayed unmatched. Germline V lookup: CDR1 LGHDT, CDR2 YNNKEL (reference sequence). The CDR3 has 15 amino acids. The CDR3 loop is CASSLLAGATDTQYF. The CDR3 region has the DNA TGTGCCAGCAGCCTCCTAGCGGGGGCCACAGATACGCAGTATTTT.

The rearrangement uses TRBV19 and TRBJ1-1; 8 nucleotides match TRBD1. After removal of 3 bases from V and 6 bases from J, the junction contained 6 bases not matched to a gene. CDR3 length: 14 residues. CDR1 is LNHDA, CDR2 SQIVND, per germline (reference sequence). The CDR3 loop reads CASSIRTGRPEAFF. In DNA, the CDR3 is TGTGCCAGTAGTATCCGGACAGGGCGTCCTGAAGCTTTCTTT. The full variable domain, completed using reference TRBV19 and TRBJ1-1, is DGGITQSPKYLFRKEGQNVTLSCEQNLNHDAMYWYRQDPGQGLRLIYYSQIVNDFQKGDIAEGYSVSREKKESFPLTVTSAQKNPTAFYLCASSIRTGRPEAFFGQGTRLTVV.

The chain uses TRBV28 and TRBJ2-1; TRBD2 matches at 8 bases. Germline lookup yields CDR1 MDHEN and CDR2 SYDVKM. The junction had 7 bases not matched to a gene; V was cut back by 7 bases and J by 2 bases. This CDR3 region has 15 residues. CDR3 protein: CASIEAGVPYNEQFF. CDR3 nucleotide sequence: TGTGCCAGCATCGAAGCGGGAGTGCCCTACAATGAGCAGTTCTTC.

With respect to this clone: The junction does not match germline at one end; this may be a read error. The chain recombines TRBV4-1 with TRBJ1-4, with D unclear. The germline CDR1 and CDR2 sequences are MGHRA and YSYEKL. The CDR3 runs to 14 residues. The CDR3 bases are TGCGCCAGCAGTCAAGGTCATAGCGACGAAAAACTGTTTTTT. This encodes CASSQGHSDEKLFF.

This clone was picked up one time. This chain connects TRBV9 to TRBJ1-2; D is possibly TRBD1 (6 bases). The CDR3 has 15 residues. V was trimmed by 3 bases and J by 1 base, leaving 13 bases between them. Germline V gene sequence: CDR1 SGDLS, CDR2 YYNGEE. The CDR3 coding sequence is TGTGCCAGCAGCGATACGACAGGATTTAACTATGGCTACACCTTC. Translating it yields CASSDTTGFNYGYTF.

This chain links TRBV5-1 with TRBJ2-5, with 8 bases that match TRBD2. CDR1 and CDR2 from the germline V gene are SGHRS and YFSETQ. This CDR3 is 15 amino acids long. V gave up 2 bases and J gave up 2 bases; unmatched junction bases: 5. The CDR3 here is CASSLVAGLQETQYF. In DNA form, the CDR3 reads TGCGCCAGCAGCTTAGTAGCGGGATTACAAGAGACCCAGTACTTC.

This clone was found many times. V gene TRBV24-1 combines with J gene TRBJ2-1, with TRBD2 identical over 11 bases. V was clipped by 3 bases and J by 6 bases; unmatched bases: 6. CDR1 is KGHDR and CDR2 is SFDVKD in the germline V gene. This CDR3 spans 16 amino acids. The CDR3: CATSDLAGGSLNEQFF. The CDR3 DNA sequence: TGTGCCACCAGTGATCTAGCGGGGGGTTCCCTCAATGAGCAGTTCTTC.